These 3 T cell receptor beta chains were all obtained from the same sample, sequenced in a study of early T cells in non-severe SARS-CoV-2 infection. TCRdb recomputed calls from the 5' RACE reads with MiXCR, one row per CDR3 protein. The sample lists 100,000 to 120,000 distinct CDR3 sequences; over 10% were seen once. Sequences were obtained from whole blood. These receptors were collected from an adult who was a healthcare worker with PCR-confirmed SARS-CoV-2 infection or an uninfected control (not recorded which).

This clonotype was detected many times. The rearrangement joins TRBV10-3 to TRBJ2-5; D call uncertain. The germline V gene encodes CDR1 ENHRY and CDR2 SYGVKD. CDR3 length: 14 residues. Trimming cost V 4 bases and J 5 bases, with 14 bases left between them. This chain's CDR3 is CAISAGHPAETQYF. Here the CDR3 DNA reads TGTGCCATCAGTGCCGGGCACCCTGCGGAGACCCAGTACTTC.

The CDR3 protein is CATSDTGIQPQHF. In DNA, the CDR3 is TGTGCCACCAGTGATACAGGGATTCAGCCCCAGCATTTT. The chain joins TRBV24-1 to TRBJ1-5, with a possible D match to TRBD1 (6 bases). V was shortened by 3 bases and J by 6 bases, with 8 bases between the two germline ends. This CDR3 region has 13 residues. Germline CDR1 is KGHDR and CDR2 is SFDVKD.

This clonotype was observed at least ten times. The V gene is TRBV9, the J gene TRBJ1-4; 8 bases agree with TRBD1. Losses at the gene ends were 3 bases for V and 7 bases for J; bases not matched to a gene: 8. Per germline, CDR1 SGDLS and CDR2 YYNGEE. The CDR3 extends over 15 amino acids. CDR3 bases: TGTGCCAGCAGCGCCTACAGGGGGAATGGTGAAAAACTGTTTTTT. It codes for CASSAYRGNGEKLFF.